Below are 32 T cell receptor beta chains sequenced from a single sample in a study of beta chain features in type 1 diabetes. Expressed TCRB transcripts were sequenced because the isolated RNA had all been reverse transcribed beforehand. Clones were sequenced by immunoSEQ multiplex PCR, and TCRdb holds only the in-frame ones, with some missing. In the table there are 17,000 or so clones, 60% to 75% of which are singletons. Whole-study findings and limits: In every one of the four CD4+ subsets, TCRB CDR3s were moderately but significantly shorter in Type 1 diabetes patients.

These receptors' antigens are unknown. Sequencing was carried out using stem cell memory CD4+ T cells from blood. Receptor source: a young man with type 1 diabetes.

The gene calls are TRBV7-9 and TRBJ1-6; a weak D match, TRBD1 (5 bases). Between the trimmed V and J ends, which lost 5 bases and 7 bases, there was a span of 18 bases. The CDR3 totals 16 residues. Germline values: CDR1 SEHNR, CDR2 FQNEAQ (reference sequence). CDR3 residues: CASSPWAGTRNSPLHF. The CDR3 nucleotides are TGTGCCAGCAGCCCCTGGGCGGGGACGAGGAATTCACCCCTCCACTTT.

The genes are TRBV10-3 and TRBJ2-3; D may be TRBD2 (6 bases). This CDR3 has 12 amino acids. V was cut by 1 base and J by 8 bases, with 7 bases left in between. CDR1 and CDR2 (germline): ENHRY, SYGVKD. The CDR3 protein is CAISELGGTQYF. In DNA, the CDR3 is TGTGCCATCAGTGAGTTGGGGGGTACGCAGTATTTT.

V gene TRBV5-1 combines with J gene TRBJ2-1; TRBD1 aligns across 10 bases. Germline V gene sequence: CDR1 SGHRS, CDR2 YFSETQ. CDR3 length: 15 amino acids. With V trimmed by 4 bases and J by 9 bases, 10 bases remained unmatched. The CDR3 sequence: CASSLGQGVMTEQFF. The CDR3 DNA follows: TGCGCCAGCAGCCTAGGACAGGGGGTCATGACTGAGCAGTTCTTC.

V is TRBV30 and J is TRBJ1-6, with 8 bases fitting TRBD1. With V trimmed by 2 bases and J by 10 bases, 7 bases remained unmatched. The germline V gene encodes CDR1 GTSNPN and CDR2 SVGIG (reference sequence). The CDR3 loop spans 14 amino acids. The CDR3 DNA sequence: TGTGCCTGGAGTCTCCGGACAGGGTCATCACCCCTCCACTTT. Its translation is CAWSLRTGSSPLHF.

The chain recombines TRBV2 with TRBJ2-5; D gene ambiguous. This CDR3 is 13 amino acids long. The V gene lost 10 bases and the J gene lost 2 bases, with 14 bases spanning the gap. CDR1 and CDR2 (germline): SNHLY, FYNNEI. The CDR3 sequence is CATSKNLQETQYF. CDR3 coding DNA: TGTGCCACCTCGAAGAACCTACAAGAGACCCAGTACTTC. Using reference TRBV2 and TRBJ2-5 for the parts outside the CDR3, the full variable domain is EPEVTQTPSHQVTQMGQEVILRCVPISNHLYFYWYRQILGQKVEFLVSFYNNEISEKSEIFDDQFSVERPDGSNFTLKIRSTKLEDSAMYFCATSKNLQETQYFGPGTRLLVL.

The V call is TRBV7-2, the J call TRBJ1-2; tentatively, D is TRBD1 (5 bases). CDR1 and CDR2 (germline): SGHTA, FQGNSA. V was trimmed by 4 bases and J by 4 bases, leaving 19 bases between them. The CDR3 totals 16 residues. CDR3 sequence reads: CASSSTWSGEGYGYTF. Here the CDR3 DNA reads TGTGCCAGCAGCTCGACCTGGTCGGGGGAAGGCTATGGCTACACCTTC.

V is TRBV28 and J is TRBJ2-7; D may be TRBD2 (5 bases). V lost 2 bases, J lost 0 bases, and 11 bases lay in between. Germline CDR1 MDHEN, CDR2 SYDVKM. CDR3 length: 15 residues. CDR3 coding DNA: TGTGCCAGCAGTTTAGCCGGGGAAGGCTCCTACGAGCAGTACTTC. Translating it yields CASSLAGEGSYEQYF.

This clone was seen just once. The rearrangement links TRBV2 to TRBJ1-5, with 8 bases fitting TRBD1. V trimming: 6 bases; J trimming: 7 bases; junction bases outside the gene matches: 8. The V gene's germline CDR1 is SNHLY and CDR2 FYNNEI. This CDR3 has 14 residues. The CDR3 region is CASSLGQAPQPQHF. Written as DNA, the CDR3 is TGTGCCAGCAGCCTGGGACAGGCGCCCCAGCCCCAGCATTTT.

This sequence joins TRBV4-1 and TRBJ1-6; TRBD1 is a possible D gene (5 bases). The CDR3 runs 16 residues. Deletions cut 1 base from V and 8 bases from J, with 15 bases between. Germline CDR1 is MGHRA and CDR2 is YSYEKL. The CDR3 region is CASSQVMAGFYSPLHF. CDR3 coding DNA: TGCGCCAGCAGCCAAGTGATGGCAGGGTTCTATTCACCCCTCCACTTT.

The chain has TRBV7-9 and TRBJ2-1, with TRBD2 as a possible D gene (5 bases). Germline CDR1 and CDR2: SEHNR and FQNEAQ (reference sequence). The CDR3 is 15 amino acids. V gave up 3 bases and J gave up 9 bases, with 18 bases separating them. The CDR3 region has the DNA TGTGCCAGCAGCTTCCAAGTGGCGGAGGAGCGTGAGCAGTTCTTC. The encoded protein is CASSFQVAEEREQFF.

J is TRBJ2-5 and V is TRBV7-2, with D possibly matching TRBD2 (7 bases). V gave up 5 bases and J gave up 6 bases, with 19 bases separating them. This CDR3 has 15 residues. The germline CDR1 and CDR2 sequences are SGHTA and FQGNSA. The CDR3 protein is CASSLGGGGFKTQYF. The CDR3 DNA reads TGTGCCAGCAGCCTAGGGGGGGGCGGTTTCAAGACCCAGTACTTC.

The sample holds a few counts of this clone. The rearrangement uses TRBV18 and TRBJ2-7, with 8 positions matching TRBD1. The CDR3 runs to 15 residues. V dropped 3 bases and J dropped 4; count of bases not matched to a gene: 8. The germline CDR1 and CDR2 sequences are KGHSH and LQKENI. The CDR3 bases are TGTGCCAGCTCACCGAGCAGGGGGCTTGGGTACGAGCAGTACTTC. Protein: CASSPSRGLGYEQYF.

This chain uses TRBV6-5 with TRBJ1-4; D might be TRBD1 (5 bases). V was pared by 5 bases and J by 4 bases, with 8 bases between. Germline V gives CDR1 MNHEY, CDR2 SVGAGI. The CDR3 loop spans 13 amino acids. The CDR3 loop is CASSPGLNEKLFF. The CDR3 DNA sequence: TGTGCCAGCAGTCCGGGACTTAATGAAAAACTGTTTTTT.

In this sample, this clone turned up once. The chain is built from TRBV10-3 and TRBJ2-7; D ambiguous. Trimming took off 4 bases at V and 0 bases at J, with 13 bases between the two ends. Per germline, CDR1 ENHRY and CDR2 SYGVKD. This CDR3 has 15 amino acids. The CDR3 nucleotides are TGTGCCATCAGTGCCCCGGCAGGATACTCCTACGAGCAGTACTTC. It translates to CAISAPAGYSYEQYF.

A few counts support this clone. The gene calls are TRBV7-2 and TRBJ2-5; TRBD1 aligns across 7 bases. CDR3 length: 14 residues. The trim removed 7 bases at V and 1 base at J, leaving 6 bases unmatched. Germline V gene sequence: CDR1 SGHTA, CDR2 FQGNSA. The CDR3 spells CASNRGQTQETQYF. DNA of the CDR3: TGTGCCAGCAACCGGGGACAGACCCAAGAGACCCAGTACTTC.

The chain uses TRBV6-5 and TRBJ2-7, with TRBD1 matching over 7 bases. After removal of 6 bases from V and 3 bases from J, the junction contained 8 bases not matched to a gene. The CDR3 length is 14 residues. In germline, CDR1 is MNHEY, CDR2 SVGAGI. The CDR3 region is CASRMWAGGYEQYF. CDR3 nucleotides: TGTGCCAGCAGAATGTGGGCAGGGGGCTACGAGCAGTACTTC.

The chain couples TRBV4-2 to TRBJ2-5, with a tentative D call TRBD2 (7 bases). V was clipped by 0 bases and J by 5 bases, with 16 bases between them. Germline V CDR1 and CDR2: LGHNA, YNFKEQ. The CDR3 covers 16 residues. The CDR3 bases are TGTGCCAGCAGCCAAGATCAGAAGGGGGGAGGGGAGACCCAGTACTTC. Protein sequence: CASSQDQKGGGETQYF.

V usage is TRBV6-6 and J usage is TRBJ1-1, with 7 nucleotides matching TRBD1. With 4 bases clipped from V and 4 bases from J, the junction kept 3 bases outside the gene matches. The germline gives CDR1 MNHNY, CDR2 SVGAGI (reference sequence). The CDR3 totals 13 residues. The chain's CDR3 is CASSWAGGTEAFF. CDR3 DNA: TGTGCCAGCAGTTGGGCAGGGGGCACTGAAGCTTTCTTT.

This chain connects TRBV15 to TRBJ2-3, with 10 positions matching TRBD2. The trim removed 0 bases at V and 5 bases at J, leaving 5 bases unmatched. This CDR3 has 16 residues. In germline, CDR1 is LNHNV, CDR2 YYDKDF (reference sequence). CDR3 nucleotide sequence: TGTGCCACCAGCAGAGATCAGCGGGGGGGCGTAGATACGCAGTATTTT. This sequence encodes CATSRDQRGGVDTQYF.

V usage is TRBV5-1 and J usage is TRBJ2-7, with a possible D match to TRBD1 (5 bases). The CDR3 has 14 amino acids. The V gene lost 2 bases and the J gene lost 2 bases, with 11 bases spanning the gap. Germline V CDR1 and CDR2: SGHRS, YFSETQ. The CDR3 sequence is CASSFIRQTYEQYF. The CDR3 DNA is TGCGCCAGCAGCTTCATACGACAGACCTACGAGCAGTACTTC.

This clone was seen once. This sequence joins TRBV6-1 and TRBJ2-3; TRBD2 might be the D (7 bases). Trimming shortened V by 7 bases and J by 4 bases, and 15 bases separated the two germline ends. CDR3 size: 14 residues. CDR1 MNHNS and CDR2 SASEGT come from the germline V gene. As DNA, the CDR3 is TGTGCCAGCAACGGTGGGGGGGCATCAGATACGCAGTATTTT. This sequence encodes CASNGGGASDTQYF.

Comments on this clone: Within the sample, other DNA sequences also encode this same CDR3. This sequence joins TRBV7-9 and TRBJ2-3; possible D gene TRBD1, 5 bases. V lost 3 bases to trimming and J lost 0 bases, with 7 bases between them. Germline CDR1 reads SEHNR; CDR2 reads FQNEAQ (reference sequence). The CDR3 has 14 amino acids. The CDR3 DNA sequence: TGTGCCAGCAGCTTGGGGCCTAGCACAGATACGCAGTATTTT. This translates into CASSLGPSTDTQYF.

The V gene is TRBV6-5, the J gene TRBJ1-4; 8 positions match TRBD1. The germline gives CDR1 MNHEY, CDR2 SVGAGI. The junction had 5 bases not matched to a gene; V was cut back by 5 bases and J by 6 bases. CDR3 length: 14 amino acids. The DNA of the CDR3 is TGTGCCAGCAGTAAGGGACAGGTCTATGAAAAACTGTTTTTT. Protein product: CASSKGQVYEKLFF.

The V gene is TRBV28, the J gene TRBJ2-2; tentatively, D is TRBD2 (7 bases). With 2 bases removed from V and 3 bases from J, the gap between germline ends came to 13 bases. From germline, CDR1 is MDHEN and CDR2 SYDVKM. The CDR3 has 16 amino acids. CDR3 in DNA: TGTGCCAGCAGTTTAAGAGGGGGGGACTACACCGGGGAGCTGTTTTTT. Amino acid sequence: CASSLRGGDYTGELFF.

This clone occurred a few times. The chain recombines TRBV7-2 with TRBJ2-1; D possibly corresponds to TRBD1 (6 bases). V lost 1 base and J lost 4, with 17 bases in between. The CDR3 is 17 residues long. The germline CDR1 and CDR2 sequences are SGHTA and FQGNSA. The CDR3 DNA is TGTGCCAGCAGCTTAGAGGTGTGGACAGAGCTTTACAATGAGCAGTTCTTC. The encoded protein is CASSLEVWTELYNEQFF.

The J gene is TRBJ1-1, the V gene TRBV2; unclear D gene. Germline V CDR1 and CDR2: SNHLY, FYNNEI. The V end lost 6 bases, the J end lost 11 bases, and 13 bases lay between the germline ends. The CDR3 is made up of 11 amino acids. The CDR3 sequence is CASRVAEVAFF. Written as DNA, the CDR3 is TGTGCCAGCAGGGTAGCGGAGGTGGCTTTCTTT.

J is TRBJ2-7 and V is TRBV15; a weak D match, TRBD2 (6 bases). Germline values: CDR1 LNHNV, CDR2 YYDKDF (reference sequence). V lost 1 base, J lost 2 bases, and 15 bases lay in between. This CDR3 is 16 amino acids long. CDR3 residues: CATSRGAGGPAYEQYF. The CDR3 DNA reads as TGTGCCACCAGCAGAGGGGCCGGAGGGCCCGCCTACGAGCAGTACTTC.

The chain recombines TRBV28 with TRBJ2-1; 8 bases align to TRBD1. The trim removed 5 bases at V and 6 bases at J, leaving 12 bases unmatched. Germline-derived CDR1 and CDR2 are MDHEN and SYDVKM. This CDR3 spans 16 amino acids. CDR3 nucleotides: TGTGCCAGCAGTCCCCCCGGGGCAGGGGGCATCAATGAGCAGTTCTTC. Translation gives CASSPPGAGGINEQFF. The full variable domain, in which reference TRBV28 and TRBJ2-1 provide the parts outside the CDR3, is DVKVTQSSRYLVKRTGEKVFLECVQDMDHENMFWYRQDPGLGLRLIYFSYDVKMKEKGDIPEGYSVSREKKERFSLILESASTNQTSMYLCASSPPGAGGINEQFFGPGTRLTVL.

The chain links TRBV5-1 to TRBJ2-3; D might be TRBD1 (6 bases). Trimming stripped 4 bases from V and 5 bases from J, with 11 bases between. This CDR3 has 13 amino acids. CDR1 and CDR2 (germline): SGHRS, YFSETQ. The CDR3 region is CASSKGHQDTQYF. The CDR3 DNA reads TGCGCCAGCAGCAAGGGACACCAAGATACGCAGTATTTT. Drawing the rest from reference TRBV5-1 and TRBJ2-3, the complete variable domain is KAGVTQTPRYLIKTRGQQVTLSCSPISGHRSVSWYQQTPGQGLQFLFEYFSETQRNKGNFPGRFSGRQFSNSRSEMNVSTLELGDSALYLCASSKGHQDTQYFGPGTRLTVL.

This sequence joins TRBV6-6 and TRBJ2-3; 10 positions match TRBD2. This CDR3 spans 15 amino acids. Trimming cost V 6 bases and J 6 bases; bases outside gene matches: 9. Germline CDR1 MNHNY, CDR2 SVGAGI (reference sequence). The CDR3 DNA is TGTGCCAGCAGCGACCTCGGGACTAGCGTTGATACGCAGTATTTT. The encoded protein is CASSDLGTSVDTQYF.

This sequence joins TRBV28 and TRBJ1-1; D is undetermined. Germline assignment: CDR1 MDHEN and CDR2 SYDVKM. V shed 5 bases and J shed 1 base, with 11 bases lying between them. The CDR3 is 14 amino acids. The DNA for the CDR3 is TGTGCCAGCAGTAGCGGACTCGGGAACACTGAAGCTTTCTTT. This encodes CASSSGLGNTEAFF.

The CDR3: CAWSSTSGYNEQFF. In DNA form, the CDR3 reads TGTGCCTGGAGTTCCACTAGCGGCTACAATGAGCAGTTCTTC. The chain links TRBV30 to TRBJ2-1; 8 bases align to TRBD2. J lost 3 bases, V lost 2 bases, and 3 bases had no gene match. Germline lookup yields CDR1 GTSNPN and CDR2 SVGIG (reference sequence). The CDR3 has 14 residues.